The following is a T cell receptor (beta chain) sequence with its context. The method was immunoSEQ multiplex PCR; TCRdb's version includes in-frame clones alone and lacks a portion of them. The data contain some 85,000 clones, 94% of them singletons. The data originate from a study of T cell changes during pregnancy in multiple sclerosis. This CDR3 contains 14 residues. Germline CDR1 reads SGHTA; CDR2 reads FQGNSA. Trimming stripped 0 bases from V and 3 bases from J, with 9 bases between. The chain is built from TRBV7-2 and TRBJ2-7; D is perhaps TRBD2 (5 bases). Sample: peripheral blood, taken in the third trimester of pregnancy. The sequence came from a female donor with multiple sclerosis, enrolled in a pregnancy study. The CDR3 is CASSLASGRYEQYF. The CDR3 nucleotides are TGTGCCAGCAGCTTAGCCAGCGGCCGCTACGAGCAGTACTTC.